Listed here are 29 T cell receptor beta chains from one sample, sequenced in a study of cytomegalovirus exposure and HLA in healthy donors. Use of 60 Vbeta and 13 Jbeta primers characterized the PCR. The protocol was immunoSEQ multiplex PCR, while the TCRdb copy is restricted to in-frame clones and leaves out a portion. The data hold more than 150,000 clones, with more than 70% observed a single time. Input material: PBMCs. The receptors shown here come from a girl aged 5-17 years in good health and CMV-seropositive.

This clone was counted a single time. The J gene is TRBJ2-1, the V gene TRBV4-1; D is perhaps TRBD2 (5 bases). Germline V gene lookup returns CDR1 MGHRA and CDR2 YSYEKL. Deletions cut 0 bases from V and 4 bases from J, with 25 bases between. This CDR3 is 20 amino acids long. CDR3 region: CASSQEAPHVSASGYNEQFF. Here the CDR3 DNA reads TGCGCCAGCAGCCAAGAAGCCCCCCACGTTAGCGCCTCGGGGTACAATGAGCAGTTCTTC.

This chain connects TRBV29-1 to TRBJ2-7; D remains unclear. Trimming cost V 0 bases and J 10 bases, with 10 bases left between them. This CDR3 is built from 11 residues. CDR1 SQVTM and CDR2 ANQGSEA come from the germline V gene. CDR3: CSVEDVSSQYF. The CDR3, as DNA: TGCAGCGTTGAAGATGTTAGTAGTCAGTACTTC.

The CDR3 DNA sequence: TGTGCAAGTCGCTTACGAGCGGGAGAGGAGTACAATGAGCAGTTCTTC. It codes for CASRLRAGEEYNEQFF. The chain uses TRBV12-2 and TRBJ2-1; TRBD2, as called in the table, went unchecked against the DNA. TRBV12-2 is described as a pseudogene. The CDR3 contains 16 residues.

This sequence joins TRBV4-1 and TRBJ2-7; 7 nucleotides align to TRBD1. With V trimmed by 3 bases and J by 2 bases, 4 bases remained unmatched. The CDR3 is 14 residues long. From germline, CDR1 is MGHRA and CDR2 YSYEKL. Here the CDR3 reads CASSHAGTAYEQYF. The DNA for the CDR3 is TGCGCCAGCAGCCATGCCGGGACAGCCTACGAGCAGTACTTC.

The chain recombines TRBV6-5 with TRBJ2-5, with 7 bases lining up with TRBD2. In germline, CDR1 is MNHEY, CDR2 SVGAGI. Unmatched junction bases numbered 6, after V lost 0 bases and J lost 5 bases. This CDR3 region has 15 residues. CDR3 residues: CASSYSGSGKETQYF. In DNA, the CDR3 is TGTGCCAGCAGTTACTCGGGAAGCGGGAAGGAGACCCAGTACTTC.

V and J are TRBV18 and TRBJ1-1, with 11 bases lining up with TRBD1. This CDR3 comprises 18 residues. Trimming at V came to 3 bases and at J to 1 base, leaving 10 bases not matched to a gene. CDR1 is KGHSH and CDR2 is LQKENI in the germline V gene. This CDR3 reads CASSPILGTGGRNTEAFF. CDR3 bases: TGTGCCAGCTCACCTATACTTGGGACAGGGGGACGGAACACTGAAGCTTTCTTT.

This clone appeared a few times. The chain has TRBV5-8 and TRBJ2-7; possibly TRBD2 for D (5 bases). V was clipped by 7 bases and J by 0 bases, with 11 bases between them. Looked up from germline, CDR1 is SGHTS and CDR2 is YDEGEE. This CDR3 is built from 13 residues. The chain's CDR3 is CASGRGYSYEQYF. The CDR3 DNA sequence: TGTGCCAGCGGGAGAGGGTACTCCTACGAGCAGTACTTC.

The genes are TRBV6-5 and TRBJ2-5; TRBD1 matches 8 bases. Germline V CDR1 and CDR2: MNHEY, SVGAGI. V lost 8 bases and J lost 6; bases outside the gene matches: 14. The CDR3 has 15 amino acids. The CDR3 DNA is TGTGCCAGCTCTAACTCCGACAGGGGAGGAAAGACCCAGTACTTC. Residues: CASSNSDRGGKTQYF.

This rearrangement joins TRBV7-9 to TRBJ2-5; D might be TRBD1 (6 bases). This CDR3 has 14 residues. V lost 4 bases and J 5 bases, leaving 14 bases between the germline ends. The V gene's germline CDR1 is SEHNR and CDR2 FQNEAQ (reference sequence). The CDR3 DNA reads TGTGCCAGCAGCTCGGGACACCCGAGGGAGACCCAGTACTTC. It encodes CASSSGHPRETQYF.

The count of this clone is one. The J gene is TRBJ2-5, the V gene TRBV20-1; D call uncertain. Germline values: CDR1 DFQATT, CDR2 SNEGSKA (reference sequence). The CDR3 has 11 residues. Trimming removed 6 bases at V and 4 bases at J, with 9 bases between. DNA of the CDR3: TGCAGTGCCTCCTCAGGAGAGACCCAGTACTTC. It is translated as CSASSGETQYF.

The J gene is TRBJ1-1, the V gene TRBV11-2, with D possibly TRBD1 on 5 matching bases. The CDR3 sequence is 14 residues long. In germline, CDR1 is SGHAT, CDR2 FQNNGV. V gave up 7 bases and J gave up 1 base, with 13 bases separating them. Here the CDR3 reads CASITLQGNTEAFF. In nucleotides, the CDR3 is TGTGCCAGCATCACCCTCCAGGGGAACACTGAAGCTTTCTTT.

This chain joins TRBV6-4 and TRBJ2-3, with D perhaps TRBD2 (6 bases). The CDR3 extends over 14 amino acids. Germline assignment: CDR1 MRHNA and CDR2 SNTAGT. The V end was cut by 5 bases, the J end by 4 bases, with 13 bases between. CDR3 DNA: TGTGCCAGCAGTCGGGAGTCCTGGGCAGATACGCAGTATTTT. Its protein is CASSRESWADTQYF.

This clone has a handful of counts. V gene TRBV5-6 combines with J gene TRBJ2-7, with D possibly being TRBD1 (5 bases). Germline-derived CDR1 and CDR2 are SGHDT and YYEEEE. The CDR3 is made up of 13 amino acids. V lost 4 bases and J 5 bases, leaving 13 bases between the germline ends. The DNA of the CDR3 is TGTGCCAGCAGCCTCGACAGAACCAACGAGCAGTACTTC. It codes for CASSLDRTNEQYF.

This chain joins TRBV5-8 and TRBJ2-5, with a tentative D call TRBD1 (6 bases). There are 12 residues in the CDR3. Trimming stripped 1 base from V and 9 bases from J, with 10 bases between. In germline, CDR1 is SGHTS, CDR2 YDEGEE. The CDR3 region has the DNA TGTGCCAGCAGCTTGTGGGGGCGAGCCCAGTACTTC. This gives the protein CASSLWGRAQYF.

The rearrangement links TRBV5-1 to TRBJ2-3, with D possibly TRBD1 on 6 matching bases. The length of the CDR3 is 13 residues. The germline gives CDR1 SGHRS, CDR2 YFSETQ. V was cut by 3 bases and J by 2 bases, with 7 bases left in between. The CDR3 loop reads CASSWDNTDTQYF. In DNA, the CDR3 is TGCGCCAGCAGCTGGGACAACACAGATACGCAGTATTTT.

The rearrangement links TRBV30 to TRBJ1-2, with 10 nucleotides matching TRBD1. The CDR3 has 15 amino acids. Losses at the gene ends were 7 bases for V and 4 bases for J; bases not matched to a gene: 12. Germline CDR1 GTSNPN, CDR2 SVGIG (reference sequence). CDR3 in amino acids: CASDPGQGSGYGYTF. The CDR3 DNA follows: TGTGCCTCCGACCCGGGACAGGGGTCGGGCTATGGCTACACCTTC.

The gene calls are TRBV11-2 and TRBJ1-5; 9 nucleotides align to TRBD1. V shed 5 bases, J shed 7 bases, and the junction held 3 bases outside the gene matches. Germline-derived CDR1 and CDR2 are SGHAT and FQNNGV. The CDR3 runs 13 residues. CDR3 sequence reads: CASSQDRGQPQHF. The CDR3 nucleotides read TGTGCCAGCAGCCAGGACAGGGGCCAGCCCCAGCATTTT.

The J gene is TRBJ1-5, the V gene TRBV27; D is perhaps TRBD1 (5 bases). The CDR3 covers 14 residues. Germline V lookup: CDR1 MNHEY, CDR2 SMNVEV (reference sequence). The V and J ends lost 2 bases and 6 bases respectively, with 11 bases between them. The DNA of the CDR3 is TGTGCCAGCAGTTTAGGGGGGTCAGGTCAGCCCCAGCATTTT. Translation gives CASSLGGSGQPQHF.

The chain couples TRBV2 to TRBJ2-1; 8 bases are shared with TRBD2. The germline V gene has CDR1 SNHLY and CDR2 FYNNEI. The CDR3 has 18 amino acids. V lost 4 bases, J lost 9 bases, and 20 bases stayed unmatched. CDR3 in amino acids: CASSGRGASGSYPTEQFF. In DNA, the CDR3 is TGTGCCAGCAGTGGAAGAGGCGCTAGCGGGTCGTATCCGACTGAGCAGTTCTTC.

V gene TRBV6-6 combines with J gene TRBJ1-1; TRBD1 might be the D (5 bases). V was trimmed by 2 bases and J by 8 bases, leaving 9 bases between them. This CDR3 spans 12 amino acids. Germline V gives CDR1 MNHNY, CDR2 SVGAGI (reference sequence). CDR3 amino acids: CASSYGTTEAFF. The CDR3 DNA reads as TGTGCCAGCAGTTACGGGACTACGGAAGCTTTCTTT.

The V call is TRBV10-3, the J call TRBJ1-5, with D perhaps TRBD1 (6 bases). Trimming left V 0 bases short and J 7 bases short, with 19 bases between. Germline CDR1 ENHRY, CDR2 SYGVKD. This CDR3 contains 17 residues. CDR3 nucleotides: TGTGCCATCAGTGAGTCTGAATTTTGGGACACTGCCCAGCCCCAGCATTTT. Translated, it gives CAISESEFWDTAQPQHF.

The chain has TRBV29-1 and TRBJ2-7; 11 bases are shared with TRBD2. CDR3 size: 15 residues. Germline CDR1 is SQVTM and CDR2 is ANQGSEA. V dropped 7 bases and J dropped 3; count of bases not matched to a gene: 11. CDR3 coding DNA: TGCAGCGCGATGCCGGGACTAGCGGAACACTACGAGCAGTACTTC. Protein product: CSAMPGLAEHYEQYF.

The gene calls are TRBV30 and TRBJ2-5; 11 bases match TRBD2. J lost 6 bases, V lost 0 bases, and 3 bases had no gene match. Germline V gene data show CDR1 as GTSNPN and CDR2 as SVGIG (reference sequence). The CDR3 is 14 residues long. CDR3 residues: CAWSVTSGRQTQYF. The DNA of the CDR3 is TGTGCCTGGAGTGTAACTAGCGGGAGACAGACCCAGTACTTC. The entire variable domain, with the rest obtained from reference TRBV30 and TRBJ2-5, is as follows: SQTIHQWPATLVQPVGSPLSLECTVEGTSNPNLYWYRQAAGRGLQLLFYSVGIGQISSEVPQNLSASRPQDRQFILSSKKLLLSDSGFYLCAWSVTSGRQTQYFGPGTRLLVL.

The chain employs TRBV5-5 and TRBJ2-7; the D gene is possibly TRBD1 (6 bases). CDR3 length: 12 amino acids. Trimming cost V 1 base and J 8 bases, with 10 bases left between them. Germline loops: CDR1 SGHKS, CDR2 YYEKEE (reference sequence). CDR3 DNA: TGTGCCAGCAGCTTGTGGCAGGGGAAGCAGTACTTC. Translation gives CASSLWQGKQYF.

The CDR3 loop is CASSGQGITYNEQFF. The CDR3 DNA follows: TGTGCCAGCAGCGGACAGGGAATTACCTACAATGAGCAGTTCTTC. The gene calls are TRBV7-2 and TRBJ2-1; TRBD1 matches at 8 bases. With V trimmed by 5 bases and J by 2 bases, 5 bases remained unmatched. The CDR3 runs 15 residues. Germline loops: CDR1 SGHTA, CDR2 FQGNSA.

The chain employs TRBV4-3 and TRBJ1-2; no clear D. This CDR3 spans 15 amino acids. Germline V gene data show CDR1 as LGHNA and CDR2 as YSLEER. With 0 bases removed from V and 7 bases from J, the gap between germline ends came to 15 bases. In nucleotides, the CDR3 is TGCGCCAGCAGCCAAGACTACCGATTATTTGGTGGCTACACCTTC. It is translated as CASSQDYRLFGGYTF.

This clone was recorded a few times. The chain has TRBV5-6 and TRBJ2-7; D remains unclear. The CDR3 covers 13 residues. The ends were cut back, 0 bases at V and 0 bases at J, with 4 bases in the middle. Looked up from germline, CDR1 is SGHDT and CDR2 is YYEEEE. The CDR3 region is CASSLGSSYEQYF. The CDR3 DNA is TGTGCCAGCAGCTTGGGGAGCTCCTACGAGCAGTACTTC.

The rearrangement links TRBV5-4 to TRBJ2-1; 8 positions agree with TRBD2. CDR1 is SGHNT and CDR2 is YYREEE in the germline V gene (reference sequence). V lost 3 bases and J lost 4; bases outside the gene matches: 6. The CDR3 is 15 amino acids. The CDR3 spells CASSYSGTVYNEQFF. The DNA of the CDR3 is TGTGCCAGCAGCTATAGCGGGACCGTTTACAATGAGCAGTTCTTC. The whole variable domain, remainder taken from reference TRBV5-4 and TRBJ2-1, is ETGVTQSPTHLIKTRGQQVTLRCSSQSGHNTVSWYQQALGQGPQFIFQYYREEENGRGNFPPRFSGLQFPNYSSELNVNALELDDSALYLCASSYSGTVYNEQFFGPGTRLTVL.

The chain recombines TRBV6-5 with TRBJ1-2; tentatively, D is TRBD1 (5 bases). The CDR3 is 11 amino acids. Germline V gives CDR1 MNHEY, CDR2 SVGAGI. With 10 bases removed from V and 6 bases from J, the gap between germline ends came to 12 bases. DNA for the CDR3: TGTGCCACCCTCGGGGGAGATGGCTACACCTTC. This translates into CATLGGDGYTF.